This TCR beta chain was identified in a study of shared clonotypes between healthy human individuals. Libraries were prepared by immunoSEQ multiplex PCR; TCRdb keeps only in-frame clonotypes and omits some of them. The repertoire includes fewer than 200,000 clones, 65% to 70% of them detected once, and under 11% sits in the top ten. The CDR3 spans 11 residues. The V and J ends lost 7 bases and 8 bases respectively, with 10 bases between them. Looked up from germline, CDR1 is SGHRS and CDR2 is YFSETQ. Division of CD4+ cells produced a CD45RA+ naive subset and a CD45RA-negative memory subset. Study-wide results and caveats: Only blood samples were collected, and tissue repertoires likely differ. When naive CD4 clonotypes were compared across a handful of donors, around 5% were shared.

Remarks on this clone: Its cognate antigen is unknown.

The rearrangement links TRBV5-1 to TRBJ2-1, with a possible D match to TRBD2 (5 bases). The source is a young man in good health. The sample comprised memory CD4+ T cells sorted from blood. Regarding subset: CD45RA-negative fraction. The CDR3, as DNA: TGCGCCAGCCGGGATTTCGATGAGCAGTTCTTC. Protein product: CASRDFDEQFF. The full variable domain, in which reference TRBV5-1 and TRBJ2-1 provide the parts outside the CDR3, is KAGVTQTPRYLIKTRGQQVTLSCSPISGHRSVSWYQQTPGQGLQFLFEYFSETQRNKGNFPGRFSGRQFSNSRSEMNVSTLELGDSALYLCASRDFDEQFFGPGTRLTVL.